Detailed here is one T cell receptor beta chain. Its antigen is not known. These data come from a study of early T cells in non-severe SARS-CoV-2 infection. Across the study: Chains were not paired, and sequencing was done on bulk RNA from unsorted whole blood.

Overall study findings and caveats: Lookups in VDJdb leaned toward anti-spike CD8 responses and missed private and CD4 specificities.

The length of the CDR3 is 17 residues. V gave up 4 bases and J gave up 2 bases; unmatched junction bases: 12. Per germline, CDR1 MNHEY and CDR2 SMNVEV (reference sequence). The protocol attached unique molecular identifiers to individual cDNA molecules. TCRdb analysed the 5' RACE reads with MiXCR anew, one entry per CDR3 protein. The repertoire holds some 80,000 distinct CDR3 sequences, around an eighth seen once, with about 6% in the top ten. The receptor was isolated from an adult who was a healthcare worker with PCR-confirmed SARS-CoV-2 infection or an uninfected control (not recorded which). The specimen sequenced was whole blood. This chain joins TRBV27 and TRBJ2-3; 7 bases match TRBD1. The CDR3 protein is CASSSPTGTVYTDTQYF. In nucleotides, the CDR3 is TGTGCCAGCAGTTCGCCCACGGGGACAGTCTACACAGATACGCAGTATTTT.